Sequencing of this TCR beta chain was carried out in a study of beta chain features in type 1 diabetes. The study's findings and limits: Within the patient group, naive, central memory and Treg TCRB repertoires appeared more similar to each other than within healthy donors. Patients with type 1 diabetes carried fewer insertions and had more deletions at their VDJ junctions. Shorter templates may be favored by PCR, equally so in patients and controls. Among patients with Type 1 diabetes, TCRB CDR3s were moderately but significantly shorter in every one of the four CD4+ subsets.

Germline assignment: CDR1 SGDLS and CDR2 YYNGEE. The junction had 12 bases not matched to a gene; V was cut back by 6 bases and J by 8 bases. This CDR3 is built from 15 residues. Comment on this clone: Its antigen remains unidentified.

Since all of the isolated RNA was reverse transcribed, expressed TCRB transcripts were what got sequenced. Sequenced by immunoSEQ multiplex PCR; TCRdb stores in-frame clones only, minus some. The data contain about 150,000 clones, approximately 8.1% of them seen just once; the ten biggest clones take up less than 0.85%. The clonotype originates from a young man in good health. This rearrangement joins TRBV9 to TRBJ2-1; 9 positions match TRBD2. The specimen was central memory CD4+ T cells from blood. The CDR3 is CASTPIAGAPDEQFF. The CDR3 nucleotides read TGTGCCAGCACGCCAATAGCGGGAGCACCGGATGAGCAGTTCTTC.